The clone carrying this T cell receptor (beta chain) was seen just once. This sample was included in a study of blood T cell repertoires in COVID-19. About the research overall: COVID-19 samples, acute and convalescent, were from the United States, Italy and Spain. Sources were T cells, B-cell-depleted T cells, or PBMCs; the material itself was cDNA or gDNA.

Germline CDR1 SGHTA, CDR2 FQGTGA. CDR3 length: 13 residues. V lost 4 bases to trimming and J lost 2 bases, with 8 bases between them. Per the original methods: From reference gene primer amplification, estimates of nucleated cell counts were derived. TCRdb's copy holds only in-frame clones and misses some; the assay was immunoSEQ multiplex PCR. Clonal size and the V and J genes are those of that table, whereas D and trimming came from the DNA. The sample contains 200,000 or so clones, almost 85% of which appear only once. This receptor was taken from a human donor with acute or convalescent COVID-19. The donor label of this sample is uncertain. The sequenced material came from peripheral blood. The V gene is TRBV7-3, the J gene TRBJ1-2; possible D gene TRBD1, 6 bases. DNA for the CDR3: TGTGCCAGCAGCTCCACAGGGAACTATGGCTACACCTTC. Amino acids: CASSSTGNYGYTF. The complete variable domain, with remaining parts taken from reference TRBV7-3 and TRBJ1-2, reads GAGVSQTPSNKVTEKGKYVELRCDPISGHTALYWYRQSLGQGPEFLIYFQGTGAADDSGLPNDRFFAVRPEGSVSTLKIQRTERGDSAVYLCASSSTGNYGYTFGSGTRLTVV.